One T cell receptor beta chain is described in this entry. The sample originates from a study of blood T cell repertoires in COVID-19. Data came from immunoSEQ multiplex PCR; TCRdb stores just in-frame clones and leaves some out. Among some 100,000 clones, more than 65% were seen once, and the ten largest hold roughly 23%. The CDR3 has 16 amino acids. CDR1 MDHEN and CDR2 SYDVKM come from the germline V gene. The V gene end was trimmed by 5 bases and the J gene end by 4 bases; junction bases not matched to a gene: 13. The receptor was derived from a man older than 75 with active or convalescent COVID-19. V usage is TRBV28 and J usage is TRBJ1-2; 7 bases fit TRBD1. Sequencing was performed on peripheral blood. CDR3 region: CASSGGTADHLYGYTF. Written as DNA, the CDR3 is TGTGCCAGCAGTGGGGGGACAGCGGACCATCTCTATGGCTACACCTTC.